The subject of this entry is one T cell receptor beta chain. Original handling: The authors estimated nucleated cell counts from reference gene primer amplification. TCRdb's table, derived via immunoSEQ multiplex PCR, lists solely in-frame clones and lacks some. V, J and clone size are taken as reported in that table, and D and trimming were inferred from the DNA itself. The table lists roughly 120,000 clones, 85% to 90% of them singletons. The germline gives CDR1 LGHDT, CDR2 YNNKEL (reference sequence). The CDR3 consists of 17 residues. The junction had 7 bases not matched to a gene; V was cut back by 1 base and J by 5 bases. This sample is drawn from a study of blood T cell repertoires in COVID-19.

The rearrangement joins TRBV3-1 (or the pseudogene TRBV3-2) to TRBJ2-4; 11 nucleotides agree with TRBD2. This sequence was found in a man aged 65 to 85 with active or convalescent COVID-19. Sequenced material: peripheral blood. DNA for the CDR3: TGTGCCAGCAGCCAAGTTAGCGGGAGGGCCAACGAAAACATTCAGTACTTC. Translated, it gives CASSQVSGRANENIQYF.